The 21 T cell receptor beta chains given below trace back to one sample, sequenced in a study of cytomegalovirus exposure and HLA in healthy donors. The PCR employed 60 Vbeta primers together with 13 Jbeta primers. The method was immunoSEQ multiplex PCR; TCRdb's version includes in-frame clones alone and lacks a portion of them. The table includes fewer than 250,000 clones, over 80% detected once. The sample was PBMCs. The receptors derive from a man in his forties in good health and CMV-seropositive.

The CDR3 region has the DNA TGTGCCAGCTCACCGTCGAGCGTAAACCTTCGAAGTGAGCAGTTCTTC. Encoded protein: CASSPSSVNLRSEQFF. The chain recombines TRBV18 with TRBJ2-1; D uncertain. CDR1 KGHSH and CDR2 LQKENI come from the germline V gene. The CDR3 is 16 amino acids. The V end was cut by 3 bases, the J end by 9 bases, with 21 bases between.

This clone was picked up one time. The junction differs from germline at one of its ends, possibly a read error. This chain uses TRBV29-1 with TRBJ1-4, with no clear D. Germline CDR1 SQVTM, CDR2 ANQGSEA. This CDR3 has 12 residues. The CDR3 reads CSASATSEKLFF. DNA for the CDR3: TGCAGCGCTTCTGCAACTAGTGAAAAACTGTTTTTT. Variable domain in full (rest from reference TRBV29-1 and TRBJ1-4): SAVISQKPSRDICQRGTSLTIQCQVDSQVTMMFWYRQQPGQSLTLIATANQGSEATYESGFVIDKFPISRPNLTFSTLTVSNMSPEDSSIYLCSASATSEKLFFGSGTQLSVL.

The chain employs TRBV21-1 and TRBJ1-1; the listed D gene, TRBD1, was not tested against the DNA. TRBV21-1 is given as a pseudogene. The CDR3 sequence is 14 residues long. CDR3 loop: CASRYRGRGTEAFF. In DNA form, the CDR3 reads TGTGCCAGCAGGTACAGGGGGCGCGGCACTGAAGCTTTCTTT.

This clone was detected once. The CDR3 here is CASSPQDNLPNGYTF. CDR3 bases: TGTGCCAGCTCACCACAGGACAACCTACCAAATGGCTACACCTTC. The V call is TRBV18, the J call TRBJ1-2; D perhaps matches TRBD1 (5 bases). In germline, CDR1 is KGHSH, CDR2 LQKENI. CDR3 length: 15 residues. V was clipped by 1 base and J by 6 bases, with 15 bases between them.

CDR3 sequence (DNA): TGTGCCACCGACCTGACAGGAGTAGGCACAGATACGCAGTATTTT. Its protein is CATDLTGVGTDTQYF. The chain recombines TRBV2 with TRBJ2-3; tentative D call: TRBD1 (6 bases). The CDR3 totals 15 residues. The germline gives CDR1 SNHLY, CDR2 FYNNEI. V was clipped by 10 bases and J by 1 base, with 18 bases between them.

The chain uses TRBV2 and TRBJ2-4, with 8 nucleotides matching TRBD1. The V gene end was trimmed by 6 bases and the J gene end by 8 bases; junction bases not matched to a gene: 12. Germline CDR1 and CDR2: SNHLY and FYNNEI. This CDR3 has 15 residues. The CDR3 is CASRIGTGPWDIQYF. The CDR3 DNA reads TGTGCCAGCAGAATTGGGACAGGACCCTGGGACATTCAGTACTTC.

CDR3: CASGLAEAGELFF. The DNA for the CDR3 is TGTGCCAGCGGACTAGCGGAAGCCGGGGAGCTGTTTTTT. The V gene is TRBV6-1, the J gene TRBJ2-2; TRBD2 agrees at 10 bases. V shed 8 bases and J 6 bases; nucleotides not matched to a gene: 3. CDR3 size: 13 residues. Looked up from germline, CDR1 is MNHNS and CDR2 is SASEGT.

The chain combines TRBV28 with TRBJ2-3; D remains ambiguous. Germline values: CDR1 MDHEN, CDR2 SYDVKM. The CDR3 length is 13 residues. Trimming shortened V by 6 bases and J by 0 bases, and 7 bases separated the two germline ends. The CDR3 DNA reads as TGTGCCAGCAGCGGTTCTAGCACAGATACGCAGTATTTT. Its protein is CASSGSSTDTQYF. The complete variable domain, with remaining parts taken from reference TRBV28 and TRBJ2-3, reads DVKVTQSSRYLVKRTGEKVFLECVQDMDHENMFWYRQDPGLGLRLIYFSYDVKMKEKGDIPEGYSVSREKKERFSLILESASTNQTSMYLCASSGSSTDTQYFGPGTRLTVL.

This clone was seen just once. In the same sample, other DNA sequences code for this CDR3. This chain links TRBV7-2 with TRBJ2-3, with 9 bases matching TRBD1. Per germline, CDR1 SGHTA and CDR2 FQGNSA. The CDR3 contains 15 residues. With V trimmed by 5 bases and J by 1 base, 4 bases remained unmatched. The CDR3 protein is CASSPRTGGTDTQYF. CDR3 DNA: TGTGCCAGCAGCCCAAGGACAGGGGGCACAGATACGCAGTATTTT.

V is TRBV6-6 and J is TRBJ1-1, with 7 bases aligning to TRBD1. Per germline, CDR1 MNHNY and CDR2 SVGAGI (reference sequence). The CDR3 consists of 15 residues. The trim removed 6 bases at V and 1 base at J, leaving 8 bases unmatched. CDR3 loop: CASSHRQGGNTEAFF. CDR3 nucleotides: TGTGCCAGCAGCCACCGACAGGGAGGGAACACTGAAGCTTTCTTT.

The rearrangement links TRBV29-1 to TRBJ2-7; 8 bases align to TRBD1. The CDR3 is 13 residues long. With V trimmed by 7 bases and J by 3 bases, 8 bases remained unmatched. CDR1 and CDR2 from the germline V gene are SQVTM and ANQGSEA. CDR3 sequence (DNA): TGCAGCGCCGAGACAGGGGAGAACTACGAGCAGTACTTC. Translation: CSAETGENYEQYF.

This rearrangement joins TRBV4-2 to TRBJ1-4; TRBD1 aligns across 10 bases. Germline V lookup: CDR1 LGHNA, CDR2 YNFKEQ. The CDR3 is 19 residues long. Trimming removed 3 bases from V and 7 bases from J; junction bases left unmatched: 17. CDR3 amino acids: CASSQSPGQGTLAGEKLFF. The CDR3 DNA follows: TGTGCCAGCAGCCAGAGCCCGGGACAGGGGACATTAGCAGGTGAAAAACTGTTTTTT.

The CDR3 DNA reads as TGTGCCAGCAGCATGCCGGGACTAGCGGGAGAGACCGGGGAGCTGTTTTTT. Its protein product is CASSMPGLAGETGELFF. V and J are TRBV9 and TRBJ2-2, with 14 bases matching TRBD2. Germline lookup yields CDR1 SGDLS and CDR2 YYNGEE. CDR3 size: 17 residues. The J segment lost 5 bases and the V segment lost 4 bases, leaving 7 bases of the junction unmatched.

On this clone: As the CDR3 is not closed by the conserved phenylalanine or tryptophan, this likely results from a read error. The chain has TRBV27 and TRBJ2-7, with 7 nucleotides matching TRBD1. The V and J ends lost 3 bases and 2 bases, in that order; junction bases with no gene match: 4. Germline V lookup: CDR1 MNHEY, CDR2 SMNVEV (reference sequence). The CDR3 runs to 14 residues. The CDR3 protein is CASSFNRGAYEQYL. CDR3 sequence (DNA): TGTGCCAGCAGTTTCAACAGGGGAGCCTACGAGCAGTACCTC.

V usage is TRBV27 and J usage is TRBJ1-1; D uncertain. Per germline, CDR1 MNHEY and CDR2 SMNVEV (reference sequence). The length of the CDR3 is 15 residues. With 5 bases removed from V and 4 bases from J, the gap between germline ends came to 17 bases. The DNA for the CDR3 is TGTGCCAGCAGTCCTTCGGCCTTGAGGCGCACTGAAGCTTTCTTT. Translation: CASSPSALRRTEAFF.

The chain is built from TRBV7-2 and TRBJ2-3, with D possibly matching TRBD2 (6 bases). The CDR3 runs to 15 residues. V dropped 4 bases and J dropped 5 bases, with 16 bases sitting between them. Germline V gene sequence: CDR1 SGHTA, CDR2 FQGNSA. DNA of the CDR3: TGTGCCAGCAGCTCGCTCCGCGGGACCTTAGATACGCAGTATTTT. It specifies CASSSLRGTLDTQYF.

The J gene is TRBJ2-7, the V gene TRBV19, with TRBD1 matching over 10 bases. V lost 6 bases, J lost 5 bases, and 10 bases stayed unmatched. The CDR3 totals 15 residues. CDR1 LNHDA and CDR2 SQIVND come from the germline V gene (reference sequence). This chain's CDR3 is CASRPSRDRGHEQYF. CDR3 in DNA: TGTGCCAGTAGACCCTCCCGGGACAGGGGTCACGAGCAGTACTTC.

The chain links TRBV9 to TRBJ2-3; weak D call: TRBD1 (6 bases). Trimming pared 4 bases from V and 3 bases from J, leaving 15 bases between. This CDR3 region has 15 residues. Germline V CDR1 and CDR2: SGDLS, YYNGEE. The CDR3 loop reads CASSSQGKGTDTQYF. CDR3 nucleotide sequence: TGTGCCAGCAGCTCACAGGGAAAGGGGACAGATACGCAGTATTTT.

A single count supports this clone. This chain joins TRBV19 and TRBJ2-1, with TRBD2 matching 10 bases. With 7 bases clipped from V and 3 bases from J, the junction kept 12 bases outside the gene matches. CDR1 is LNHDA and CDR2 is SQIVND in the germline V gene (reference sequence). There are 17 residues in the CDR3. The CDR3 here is CASKGGTSARIYNEQFF. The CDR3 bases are TGTGCCAGTAAGGGGGGGACTAGCGCACGGATCTACAATGAGCAGTTCTTC.

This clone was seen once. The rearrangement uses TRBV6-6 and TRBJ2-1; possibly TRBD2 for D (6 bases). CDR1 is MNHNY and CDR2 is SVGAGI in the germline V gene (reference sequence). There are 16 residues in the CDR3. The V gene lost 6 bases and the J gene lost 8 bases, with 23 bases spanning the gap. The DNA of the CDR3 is TGTGCCAGCAGCCCAAAGCGGGCTGAATGGCGAGATGAGCAGTTCTTC. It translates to CASSPKRAEWRDEQFF.

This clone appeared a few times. The CDR3 sequence is CATSSRTTGYGYTF. The CDR3 region has the DNA TGTGCCACCAGCTCCAGGACGACGGGGTATGGCTACACCTTC. The chain is built from TRBV15 and TRBJ1-2, with D unclear. This CDR3 has 14 residues. CDR1 is LNHNV, CDR2 YYDKDF, per germline (reference sequence). Trimming took 5 bases from V and 5 from J, leaving 15 bases between them. Using reference TRBV15 and TRBJ1-2 for the parts outside the CDR3, the full variable domain is DAMVIQNPRYQVTQFGKPVTLSCSQTLNHNVMYWYQQKSSQAPKLLFHYYDKDFNNEADTPDNFQSRRPNTSFCFLDIRSPGLGDTAMYLCATSSRTTGYGYTFGSGTRLTVV.